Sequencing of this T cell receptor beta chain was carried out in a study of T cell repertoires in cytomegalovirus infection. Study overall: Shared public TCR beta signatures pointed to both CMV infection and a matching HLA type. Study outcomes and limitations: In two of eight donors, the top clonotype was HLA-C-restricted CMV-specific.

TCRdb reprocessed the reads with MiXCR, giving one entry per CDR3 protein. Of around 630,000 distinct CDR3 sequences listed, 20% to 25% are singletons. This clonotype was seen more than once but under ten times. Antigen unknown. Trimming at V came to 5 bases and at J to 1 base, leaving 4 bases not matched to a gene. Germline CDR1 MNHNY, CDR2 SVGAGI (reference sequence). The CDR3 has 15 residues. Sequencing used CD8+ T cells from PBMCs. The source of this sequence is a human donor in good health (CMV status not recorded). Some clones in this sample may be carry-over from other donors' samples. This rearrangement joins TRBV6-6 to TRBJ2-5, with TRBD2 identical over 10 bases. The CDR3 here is CASSRTSGPQETQYF. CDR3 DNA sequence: TGTGCCAGCAGTCGGACTAGCGGACCCCAAGAGACCCAGTACTTC.